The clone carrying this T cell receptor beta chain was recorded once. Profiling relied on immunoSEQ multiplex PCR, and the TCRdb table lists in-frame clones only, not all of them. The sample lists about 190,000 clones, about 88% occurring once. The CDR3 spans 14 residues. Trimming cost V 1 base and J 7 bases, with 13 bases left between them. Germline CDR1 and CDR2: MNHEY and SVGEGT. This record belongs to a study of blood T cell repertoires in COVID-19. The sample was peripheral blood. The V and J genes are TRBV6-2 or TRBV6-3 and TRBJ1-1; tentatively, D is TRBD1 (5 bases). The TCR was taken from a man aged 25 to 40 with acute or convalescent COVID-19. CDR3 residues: CASSYYGTEGEAFF. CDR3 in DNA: TGTGCCAGCAGTTACTATGGGACTGAGGGTGAAGCTTTCTTT.